The 16 T cell receptor beta chains below come from one sample, sequenced in a study of cytomegalovirus exposure and HLA in healthy donors. Amplification used 60 Vbeta primers and 13 Jbeta primers. Libraries were prepared by immunoSEQ multiplex PCR; TCRdb keeps only in-frame clonotypes and omits some of them. The sample contains approximately 120,000 clones, around 75% of which appear only once. The sample taken for sequencing was PBMCs. The source is a man aged 25-40 years in good health and CMV-seronegative.

V and J are TRBV15 and TRBJ2-7; TRBD2 agrees at 11 bases. Per the germline V gene, CDR1 is LNHNV and CDR2 is YYDKDF (reference sequence). Trimming removed 5 bases from V and 3 bases from J; junction bases left unmatched: 12. The CDR3 is 17 amino acids. Here the CDR3 DNA reads TGTGCCACCAGCTTACCCGGGACTAGCGGATACATCTACGAGCAGTACTTC. This sequence encodes CATSLPGTSGYIYEQYF.

This clone was found a few times. The gene calls are TRBV4-1 and TRBJ1-2; 8 positions agree with TRBD1. Losses at the gene ends were 1 base for V and 4 bases for J; bases not matched to a gene: 2. The CDR3 is 14 amino acids. The germline V gene has CDR1 MGHRA and CDR2 YSYEKL. CDR3 amino acids: CASSQGDRGYGYTF. For the CDR3, the DNA is TGCGCCAGCAGCCAAGGTGACAGGGGCTATGGCTACACCTTC.

The chain carries TRBV9 and TRBJ2-3, with TRBD1 matching 10 bases. J gave up 1 base and V 0 bases, and 8 bases lay outside the gene matches. From germline, CDR1 is SGDLS and CDR2 YYNGEE. CDR3 size: 18 residues. The CDR3 DNA reads as TGTGCCAGCAGCGTAGCTTGGCGGACAGGGGGAGGCACAGATACGCAGTATTTT. It encodes CASSVAWRTGGGTDTQYF.

The rearrangement uses TRBV7-2 and TRBJ1-1, with D maybe TRBD1 (6 bases). Trimming removed 6 bases at V and 7 bases at J, with 9 bases between. CDR3 size: 11 residues. CDR1 and CDR2 (germline): SGHTA, FQGNSA. CDR3 sequence: CASRSGDEAFF. CDR3 nucleotide sequence: TGTGCCAGCAGATCAGGGGATGAAGCTTTCTTT.

The rearrangement uses TRBV10-3 and TRBJ1-2; D is unclear. Trimming removed 0 bases at V and 4 bases at J, with 12 bases between. The CDR3 is 15 amino acids. CDR1 is ENHRY and CDR2 is SYGVKD in the germline V gene. The CDR3 bases are TGTGCCATCAGTGAGTCGGGCAGAGAAACCTATGGCTACACCTTC. This encodes CAISESGRETYGYTF.

The chain has TRBV2 and TRBJ2-3; perhaps TRBD2 as D (7 bases). Trimming pared 9 bases from V and 6 bases from J, leaving 28 bases between. This CDR3 is 17 amino acids long. CDR1 and CDR2 from the germline V gene are SNHLY and FYNNEI. CDR3 region: CASGVRRGGSNADTQYF. CDR3 nucleotide sequence: TGTGCCAGTGGGGTGCGGAGGGGGGGCTCAAACGCCGATACGCAGTATTTT.

This sequence joins TRBV30 and TRBJ1-5, with a tentative D call TRBD1 (5 bases). This CDR3 has 13 amino acids. The V end lost 5 bases, the J end lost 2 bases, and 10 bases lay between the germline ends. Germline V gene sequence: CDR1 GTSNPN, CDR2 SVGIG (reference sequence). The CDR3 DNA follows: TGTGCCTGGGGGGGACTGGGCAATCAGCCCCAGCATTTT. Protein sequence: CAWGGLGNQPQHF.

For the CDR3, the DNA is TGTGCCAGCAGCGTTGCCGACAGGGAGGATGAAAAACTGTTTTTT. Its protein is CASSVADREDEKLFF. The rearrangement uses TRBV9 and TRBJ1-4; 7 bases match TRBD1. Trimming removed 2 bases from V and 6 bases from J; junction bases left unmatched: 7. Germline values: CDR1 SGDLS, CDR2 YYNGEE. This CDR3 has 15 amino acids.

The rearrangement links TRBV5-1 to TRBJ2-3; D remains unclear. Germline V CDR1 and CDR2: SGHRS, YFSETQ. Trimming left V 0 bases short and J 9 bases short, with 8 bases between. The CDR3 totals 12 residues. The CDR3 spells CASSLDKRTQYF. The CDR3 DNA reads as TGCGCCAGCAGCTTGGATAAGAGGACGCAGTATTTT.

In this sample, this clone turned up once. The V call is TRBV28, the J call TRBJ2-7, with TRBD2 matching over 9 bases. The J segment lost 0 bases and the V segment lost 4 bases, leaving 7 bases of the junction unmatched. The V gene's germline CDR1 is MDHEN and CDR2 SYDVKM. The CDR3 runs to 16 residues. CDR3 region: CASSSALAGSSYEQYF. In DNA form, the CDR3 reads TGTGCCAGCAGTTCGGCCCTAGCGGGGAGCTCCTACGAGCAGTACTTC.

For this clone: A read error may produce the germline difference seen at one junction end. The rearrangement links TRBV5-5 to TRBJ1-5; maybe TRBD1 (6 bases). This CDR3 contains 15 residues. CDR1 and CDR2 (germline): SGHKS, YYEKEE (reference sequence). CDR3 region: CVSSYRDMDFRPQHF. CDR3 coding DNA: TGTGTCAGCAGCTACCGGGACATGGATTTTCGGCCCCAGCATTTT.

This sequence joins TRBV7-2 and TRBJ1-1, with a weak D call TRBD1 (6 bases). The germline V gene has CDR1 SGHTA and CDR2 FQGNSA. The CDR3 is 14 residues long. V lost 8 bases and J 2 bases, leaving 15 bases between the germline ends. The CDR3 bases are TGTGCCAGCTCCCGGACAGACTTAAACACTGAAGCTTTCTTT. Protein sequence: CASSRTDLNTEAFF.

The V gene is TRBV20-1, the J gene TRBJ2-1; 8 bases agree with TRBD1. CDR1 DFQATT and CDR2 SNEGSKA come from the germline V gene (reference sequence). V shed 3 bases and J 11 bases; nucleotides not matched to a gene: 3. The CDR3 has 11 amino acids. The CDR3 DNA follows: TGCAGTGCTAGCTCCAGGGGGCAGCAGTTCTTC. Encoded protein: CSASSRGQQFF.

This clone was observed once. The genes are TRBV7-9 and TRBJ2-7, with D perhaps TRBD1 (6 bases). The germline CDR1 and CDR2 sequences are SEHNR and FQNEAQ (reference sequence). V was shortened by 4 bases and J by 6 bases, with 16 bases between the two germline ends. The CDR3 sequence is 14 residues long. The CDR3, as DNA: TGTGCCAGCAGCTCCTGGACAGCTGTGGGCGAGCAGTACTTC. Translated: CASSSWTAVGEQYF.

The chain couples TRBV28 to TRBJ2-1; weak D call: TRBD1 (7 bases). Between the trimmed V and J ends, which lost 2 bases and 10 bases, there was a span of 18 bases. This CDR3 has 15 amino acids. The germline CDR1 and CDR2 sequences are MDHEN and SYDVKM. CDR3 sequence reads: CASSLRDREVGEQFF. As DNA, the CDR3 is TGTGCCAGCAGTTTACGAGACAGGGAGGTAGGGGAGCAGTTCTTC.

This clone was picked up a small number of times. This chain links TRBV6-1 with TRBJ2-6; tentative D call: TRBD2 (6 bases). The CDR3 spans 15 residues. V was pared by 4 bases and J by 0 bases, with 7 bases between. Looked up from germline, CDR1 is MNHNS and CDR2 is SASEGT. The CDR3 spells CASSGDSSGANVLTF. DNA for the CDR3: TGTGCCAGCAGTGGGGACTCCTCTGGGGCCAACGTCCTGACTTTC.